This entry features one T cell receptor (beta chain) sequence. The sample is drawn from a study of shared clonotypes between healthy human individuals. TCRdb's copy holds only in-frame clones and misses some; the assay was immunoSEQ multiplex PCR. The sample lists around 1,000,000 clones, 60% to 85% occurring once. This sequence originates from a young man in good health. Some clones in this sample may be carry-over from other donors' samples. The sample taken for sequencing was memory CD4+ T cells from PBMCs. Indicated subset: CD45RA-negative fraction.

CDR3 sequence: CASSQNPGSDYEQYF. The CDR3 DNA sequence: TGTGCCAGCTCACAGAATCCAGGGTCGGACTACGAGCAGTACTTC. The chain employs TRBV18 and TRBJ2-7, with D maybe TRBD1 (5 bases). The length of the CDR3 is 15 residues. Germline CDR1 reads KGHSH; CDR2 reads LQKENI. V lost 4 bases and J lost 3, with 16 bases in between.